This T cell receptor beta chain derives from a study of T-cell memory formation after mild COVID-19. One entry per CDR3 protein, called by TCRdb with MiXCR from the 5' RACE reads. The table records 200,000 to 250,000 distinct CDR3 sequences, around a tenth of them present only once. This CDR3 is built from 13 residues. The V end lost 6 bases, the J end lost 4 bases, and 12 bases lay between the germline ends. Study-wide findings and caveats: Day 15 to 85 contractors were CD4/CD8 balanced; later expanders leaned CD4+.

This clonotype came up a few times. The antigen remains unidentified. This chain uses TRBV12-3 or TRBV12-4 with TRBJ1-2; D may be TRBD1 (5 bases). The specimen sequenced was PBMCs or a T cell subset sorted from them (not recorded which). This receptor was taken from a man younger than 35 who had mild COVID-19 (a few samples of this study predate the infection). Cell type and time point are not known. The CDR3 sequence: CASRRDRLYGYTF. DNA of the CDR3: TGTGCCAGCAGACGTGACAGACTCTATGGCTACACCTTC.